This TCR beta chain was identified during a study of T cell responses to AZD1222 COVID-19 vaccine (dated by TCRdb to the early 2020s). For context, the study as a whole: AZD1222 recipients whose second dose came at about 4 weeks and those whose second dose came at about 12 weeks were combined into one group, since spike-specific TCR depth and breadth did not differ between the two schedules. TCR sequencing covered over 230 trial participants: some 210 given two doses of AZD1222 and 26 given two doses of MenACWY control vaccine. Trial participants were enrolled by age into subgroups of 18-55, 56-69 and 70-plus years, and about 150, 27 and 61 TCR-sequenced participants, respectively, were included in these subgroups. Study-wide conclusions, independent of this receptor: In the small 56-69-year group, the increase in depth fell short of significance, most likely because of low power. A significant rise in spike-specific TCR breadth and depth was observed after two AZD1222 doses relative to day 0 and relative to MenACWY recipients. Because no day 14 peak-response samples were available, repertoires were characterized only after the peak T cell response. Only a handful of AZD1222 recipients were SARS-CoV-2 seropositive at baseline, limiting conclusions about previously exposed vaccinees. Reportedly, close to half of the unique spike-specific TCRs recognized epitopes lying outside the regions that are mutated in the B.1.351 and B.1.1.7 variants. The vaccine-associated CD4 TCRs covered the entire spike protein, and the dominant responses fell in regions 160-218 and 743-854. Participants were mostly white British and included more females than males, and it was suggested by the authors that clonal diversity may have been underestimated.

The germline V gene supplies CDR1 MGHRA and CDR2 YSYEKL. Relative to germline, V is missing 0 bases and J is missing 4 bases, with 2 bases of the junction outside any gene match. Including cysteine and phenylalanine, the CDR3 has 15 amino acids. Left in the record is the CDR3 DNA by itself, 45 bases read in frame from the first base. What this sample's time point label stands for: baseline before first vaccination. Samples from vaccinated people were obtained from the UK trials COV001 and COV002, which included a single-blind randomized controlled phase 2/3 trial of AZD1222 (ChAdOx1 nCoV-19) in healthy adults. For TCRbeta chain sequencing, PBMC samples from trial participants were taken at day 0 and at day 28 after the second dose. The CDR3 regions of human TCRbeta chains were subjected to immunosequencing. Per the authors' processing: Repertoire TCRs were matched against a reference library of SARS-CoV-2-specific TCRs generated with the MIRA antigen-specificity platform. Breadth was defined as the fraction of unique TCRs that were SARS-CoV-2-associated, and depth was defined as the fraction of total T cells that were SARS-CoV-2-associated. Using the MIRA data, each spike-specific TCR was assigned both to the spike region to which the TCR was reactive and to a CD4 or CD8 class. Log10-transformed breadth and depth values were compared by one-way ANOVA with Sidak's multiple comparisons tests. TCRdb carries this immuneACCESS record with in-frame sequences only. Its versions omit some clonotypes, under half of them owing to an unresolved V gene in the studies checked, with the rest unexplained. V and J calls and clone size are copied from that table; D and trimming were computed from the DNA. Recorded for this sample are roughly 150,000 clones; less than 95% of them occurred a single time. Approximately 2% of the sample is taken by the ten largest.

Concerning this clone itself: Its antigen target is currently unknown. Base quality data are lacking; no much larger clone is found one base away.

The receptor's source is an adult in good health. The chain was built from TRBV4-1 and TRBJ2-7, and 11 bases in between align with TRBD2. Material: peripheral blood, obtained on day 0 of AZD1222 vaccination. The DNA sequence is given as TGCGCCAGCAGCCAAGAAGGGACTAGCGGATACGAGCAGTACTTC. It encodes CASSQEGTSGYEQYF.